What follows describes a single T cell receptor beta chain. The sample originates from a study of identical twins. From the 5' RACE reads, TCRdb called clonotypes with MiXCR, one entry per CDR3 protein. Of roughly 250,000 distinct CDR3 sequences listed, more than 12% are singletons. This CDR3 contains 16 residues. Trimming left V 8 bases short and J 3 bases short, with 17 bases between. The germline V gene has CDR1 SEHNR and CDR2 FQNEAQ (reference sequence). This receptor was identified in a young woman in good health. The chain employs TRBV7-9 and TRBJ2-6, with D possibly matching TRBD2 (7 bases). What was sequenced was memory (CD45RO+) T cells sorted from blood. The CDR3 coding sequence is TGTGCCAGCTTACGGGGGGCCGGGTTTGGGGCCAACGTCCTGACTTTC. This translates into CASLRGAGFGANVLTF.